Below, 7 T cell receptor beta chains from the same sample are listed, as sequenced in a study of blood T cell dynamics during melanoma immunotherapy. Time point defined: week 3, after first cycle of checkpoint inhibitor. TCRdb's table, derived via immunoSEQ multiplex PCR, lists solely in-frame clones and lacks some. The sample records approximately 29,000 clones, approximately 88% being singletons. The material sequenced was blood, taken from a patient treated with checkpoint blockade. These receptors were obtained from a human donor with melanoma.

The rearrangement joins TRBV5-1 to TRBJ1-4; unclear D gene. From germline, CDR1 is SGHRS and CDR2 YFSETQ. This CDR3 region has 15 residues. Trimming took 4 bases from V and 3 from J, leaving 13 bases between them. This CDR3 reads CASSPNAGPNEKLFF. CDR3 nucleotides: TGCGCCAGCAGCCCGAATGCTGGGCCTAATGAAAAACTGTTTTTT.

This clone showed up just once. The V gene is TRBV6-1, the J gene TRBJ1-2, with 8 bases aligning to TRBD1. V shed 7 bases and J 5 bases; nucleotides not matched to a gene: 6. The CDR3 is 13 residues long. CDR1 and CDR2 from the germline V gene are MNHNS and SASEGT. This CDR3 is CASTGQGKYGYTF. The DNA of the CDR3 is TGTGCCAGCACAGGACAGGGAAAGTATGGCTACACCTTC.

This clone is a singleton in its sample. This sequence joins TRBV5-4 and TRBJ2-7; weak D call: TRBD1 (6 bases). CDR1 is SGHNT, CDR2 YYREEE, per germline (reference sequence). Trimming shortened V by 4 bases and J by 2 bases, and 13 bases separated the two germline ends. The CDR3 totals 14 residues. CDR3 in DNA: TGTGCCAGCAGCACCATCCGGGACACCTACGAGCAGTACTTC. Encoded protein: CASSTIRDTYEQYF.

This clone turned up a few times. The chain couples TRBV19 to TRBJ1-6; TRBD1 agrees at 7 bases. J gave up 6 bases and V 4 bases, and 9 bases lay outside the gene matches. The V gene's germline CDR1 is LNHDA and CDR2 SQIVND (reference sequence). The CDR3 totals 16 residues. The CDR3 reads CASSRGRTGFNSPLHF. CDR3 nucleotide sequence: TGTGCCAGTAGTAGAGGCAGGACAGGATTTAATTCACCCCTCCACTTT.

The V call is TRBV27, the J call TRBJ2-7, with TRBD1 identical over 7 bases. Unmatched junction bases numbered 7, after V lost 6 bases and J lost 5 bases. Germline loops: CDR1 MNHEY, CDR2 SMNVEV (reference sequence). The CDR3 totals 13 residues. CDR3 in DNA: TGTGCCAGCAGAACGACAGGGAGCCACGAGCAGTACTTC. Its translation: CASRTTGSHEQYF.

This chain uses TRBV7-6 with TRBJ2-2, with 7 bases aligning to TRBD1. The V gene end was trimmed by 5 bases and the J gene end by 4 bases; junction bases not matched to a gene: 7. The CDR3 loop spans 15 amino acids. Germline lookup yields CDR1 SGHVS and CDR2 FNYEAQ. CDR3 protein: CASSPQGVGTGELFF. For the CDR3, the DNA is TGTGCCAGCAGCCCGCAGGGGGTCGGCACCGGGGAGCTGTTTTTT. Full variable domain (rest looked up from reference TRBV7-6 and TRBJ2-2): GAGVSQSPRYKVTKRGQDVALRCDPISGHVSLYWYRQALGQGPEFLTYFNYEAQQDKSGLPNDRFSAERPEGSISTLTIQRTEQRDSAMYRCASSPQGVGTGELFFGEGSRLTVL.

The chain combines TRBV11-1 with TRBJ2-1; the D is unclear. The CDR3 contains 15 residues. Between the trimmed V and J ends, which lost 5 bases and 8 bases, there was a span of 19 bases. Per germline, CDR1 SGHAT and CDR2 FQDESV (reference sequence). The CDR3 DNA follows: TGTGCCAGCAGCCCGATCGGCTACAATTTGGATGAGCAGTTCTTC. Translating gives CASSPIGYNLDEQFF.